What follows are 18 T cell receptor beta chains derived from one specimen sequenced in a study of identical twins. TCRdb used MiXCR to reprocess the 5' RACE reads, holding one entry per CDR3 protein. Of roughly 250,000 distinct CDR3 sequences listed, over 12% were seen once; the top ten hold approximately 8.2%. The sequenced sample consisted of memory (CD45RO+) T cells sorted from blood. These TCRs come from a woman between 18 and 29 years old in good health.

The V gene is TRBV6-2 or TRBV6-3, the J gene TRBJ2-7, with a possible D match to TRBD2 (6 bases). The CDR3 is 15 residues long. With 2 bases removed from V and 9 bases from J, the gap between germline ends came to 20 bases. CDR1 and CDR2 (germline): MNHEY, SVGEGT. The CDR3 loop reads CASSYLGVARGVQYF. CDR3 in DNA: TGTGCCAGCAGTTACCTGGGGGTGGCGCGGGGCGTGCAGTACTTC.

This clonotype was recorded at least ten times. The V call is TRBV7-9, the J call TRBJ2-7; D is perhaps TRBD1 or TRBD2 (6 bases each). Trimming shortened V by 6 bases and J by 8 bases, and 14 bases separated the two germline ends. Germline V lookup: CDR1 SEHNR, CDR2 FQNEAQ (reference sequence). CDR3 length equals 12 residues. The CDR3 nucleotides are TGTGCCAGCAGGGGGGGCCTCCACAAGCAGTACTTC. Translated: CASRGGLHKQYF.

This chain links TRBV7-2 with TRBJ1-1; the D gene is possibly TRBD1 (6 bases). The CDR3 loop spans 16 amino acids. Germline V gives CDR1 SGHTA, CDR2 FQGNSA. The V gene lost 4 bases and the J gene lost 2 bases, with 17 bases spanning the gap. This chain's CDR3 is CASSYYWGGLNTEAFF. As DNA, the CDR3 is TGTGCCAGCAGCTACTATTGGGGGGGCCTTAACACTGAAGCTTTCTTT.

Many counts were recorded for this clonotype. Here the CDR3 DNA reads TGTGCCAGCAGCTTAGACTCTACCTTCACGGGGTACGAGCAGTACTTC. Translation gives CASSLDSTFTGYEQYF. This chain uses TRBV7-2 with TRBJ2-7, with D possibly being TRBD2 (5 bases). CDR1 and CDR2 (germline): SGHTA, FQGNSA. This CDR3 is built from 16 residues. With 1 base removed from V and 4 bases from J, the gap between germline ends came to 17 bases.

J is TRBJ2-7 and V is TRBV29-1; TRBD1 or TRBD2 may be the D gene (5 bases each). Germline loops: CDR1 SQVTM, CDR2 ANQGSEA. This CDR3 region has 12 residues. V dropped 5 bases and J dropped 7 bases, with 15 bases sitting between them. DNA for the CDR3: TGCAGCGTTTCACGGGACGTACAAGAGCAGTACTTC. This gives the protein CSVSRDVQEQYF.

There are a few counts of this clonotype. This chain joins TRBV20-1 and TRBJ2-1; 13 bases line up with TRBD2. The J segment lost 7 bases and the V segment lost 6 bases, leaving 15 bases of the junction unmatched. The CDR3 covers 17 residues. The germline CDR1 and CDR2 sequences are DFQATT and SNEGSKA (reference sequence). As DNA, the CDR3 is TGCAGTGCGTGGACTAGCGGGGGTACGGGGGTAGGGAATGAGCAGTTCTTC. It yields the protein CSAWTSGGTGVGNEQFF.

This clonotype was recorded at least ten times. CDR3 region: CASYRVVSGNTIYF. The CDR3 coding sequence is TGTGCCAGCTACAGGGTTGTCTCTGGAAACACCATATATTTT. V is TRBV12-3 or TRBV12-4 and J is TRBJ1-3, with D tentatively TRBD1 (6 bases). Between the trimmed V and J ends, which lost 8 bases and 0 bases, there was a span of 11 bases. This CDR3 spans 14 amino acids.

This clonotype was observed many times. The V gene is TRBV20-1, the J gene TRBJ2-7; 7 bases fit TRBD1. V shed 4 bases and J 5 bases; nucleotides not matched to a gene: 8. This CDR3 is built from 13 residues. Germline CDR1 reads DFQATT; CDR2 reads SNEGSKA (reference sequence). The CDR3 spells CSATSDRADEQYF. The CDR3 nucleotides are TGCAGTGCTACAAGCGACAGGGCTGACGAGCAGTACTTC.

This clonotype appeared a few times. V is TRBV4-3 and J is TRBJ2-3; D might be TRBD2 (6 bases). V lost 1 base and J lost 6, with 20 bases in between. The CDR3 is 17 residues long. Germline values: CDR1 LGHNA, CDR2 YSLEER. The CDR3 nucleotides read TGCGCCAGCAGCCAAGGAAGGTTTAGCGGAAGAACGGATACGCAGTATTTT. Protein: CASSQGRFSGRTDTQYF.

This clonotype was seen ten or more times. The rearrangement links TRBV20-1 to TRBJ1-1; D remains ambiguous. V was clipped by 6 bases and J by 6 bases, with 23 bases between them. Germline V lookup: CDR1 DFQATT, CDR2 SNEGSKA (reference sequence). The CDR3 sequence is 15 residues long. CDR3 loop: CSATGISVEHSEAFF. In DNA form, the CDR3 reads TGCAGTGCCACCGGCATTTCGGTAGAACACTCTGAAGCTTTCTTT.

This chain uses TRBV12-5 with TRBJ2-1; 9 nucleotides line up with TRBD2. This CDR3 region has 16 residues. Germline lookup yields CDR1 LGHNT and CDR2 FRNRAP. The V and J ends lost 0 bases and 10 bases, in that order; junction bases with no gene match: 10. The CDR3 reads CASGLVLGSGGWEQFF. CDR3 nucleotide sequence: TGTGCTAGTGGTTTGGTACTCGGTAGCGGGGGCTGGGAGCAGTTCTTC. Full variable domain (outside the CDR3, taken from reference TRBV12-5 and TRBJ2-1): DARVTQTPRHKVTEMGQEVTMRCQPILGHNTVFWYRQTMMQGLELLAYFRNRAPLDDSGMPKDRFSAEMPDATLATLKIQPSEPRDSAVYFCASGLVLGSGGWEQFFGPGTRLTVL.

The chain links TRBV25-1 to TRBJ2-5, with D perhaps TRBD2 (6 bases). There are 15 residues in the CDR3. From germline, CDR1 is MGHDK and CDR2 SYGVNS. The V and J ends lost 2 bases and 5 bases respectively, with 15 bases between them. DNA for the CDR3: TGTGCCAGCAGTGAAGCAGGAGGGGTAGGGGAGACCCAGTACTTC. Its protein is CASSEAGGVGETQYF.

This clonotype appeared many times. CDR3 nucleotides: TGCAGTGCCCACTCACACGGGGCTGGGACAGATACGCAGTATTTT. This encodes CSAHSHGAGTDTQYF. The chain recombines TRBV20-1 with TRBJ2-3; D might be TRBD1 or TRBD2, each matching 5 bases. The CDR3 loop spans 15 amino acids. The germline gives CDR1 DFQATT, CDR2 SNEGSKA (reference sequence). Trimming took 6 bases from V and 3 from J, leaving 19 bases between them.

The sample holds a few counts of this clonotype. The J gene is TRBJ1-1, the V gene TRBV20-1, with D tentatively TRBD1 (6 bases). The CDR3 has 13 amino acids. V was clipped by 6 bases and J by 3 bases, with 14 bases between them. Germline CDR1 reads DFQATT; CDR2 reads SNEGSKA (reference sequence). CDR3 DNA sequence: TGCAGTGCCTACCCTAAGGGGGACACTGAAGCTTTCTTT. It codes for CSAYPKGDTEAFF.

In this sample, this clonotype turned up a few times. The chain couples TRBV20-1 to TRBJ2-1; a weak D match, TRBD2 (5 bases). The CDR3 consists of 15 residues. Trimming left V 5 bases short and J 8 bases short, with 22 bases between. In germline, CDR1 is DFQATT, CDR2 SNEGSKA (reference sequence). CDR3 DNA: TGCAGTGCTGGGCCACGGGATCCCAGGAGCTATGAGCAGTTCTTC. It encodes CSAGPRDPRSYEQFF.

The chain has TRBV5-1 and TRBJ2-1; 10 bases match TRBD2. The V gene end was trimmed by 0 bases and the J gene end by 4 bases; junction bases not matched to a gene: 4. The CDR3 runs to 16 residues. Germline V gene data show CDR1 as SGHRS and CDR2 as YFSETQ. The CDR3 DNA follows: TGCGCCAGCAGCTTGGCGTCTAGCGGGGGTTACAATGAGCAGTTCTTC. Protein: CASSLASSGGYNEQFF.

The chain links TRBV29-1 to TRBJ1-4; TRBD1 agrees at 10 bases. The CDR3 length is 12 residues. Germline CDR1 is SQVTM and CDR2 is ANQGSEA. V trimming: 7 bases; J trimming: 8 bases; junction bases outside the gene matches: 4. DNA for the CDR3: TGCAGCGGCCGGGACAGGGGAGAAAAACTGTTTTTT. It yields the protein CSGRDRGEKLFF.

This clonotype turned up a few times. For the CDR3, the DNA is TGTGCCAGCAGTTACGGGACCTCGGGCAGAGCCTACGAGCAGTACTTC. This translates into CASSYGTSGRAYEQYF. The chain is built from TRBV6-5 and TRBJ2-7, with D perhaps given as TRBD1 or TRBD2 (5 bases each). The CDR3 has 16 residues. Germline V gives CDR1 MNHEY, CDR2 SVGAGI. V was trimmed by 2 bases and J by 2 bases, leaving 16 bases between them.